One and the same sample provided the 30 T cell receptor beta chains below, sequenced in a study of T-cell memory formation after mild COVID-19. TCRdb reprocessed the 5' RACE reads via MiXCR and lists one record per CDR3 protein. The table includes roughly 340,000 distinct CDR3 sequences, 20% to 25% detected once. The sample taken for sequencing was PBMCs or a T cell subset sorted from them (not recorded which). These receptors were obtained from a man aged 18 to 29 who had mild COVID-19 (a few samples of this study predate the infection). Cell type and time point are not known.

Here the CDR3 DNA reads TGTGCCAGCAGGTCGGGACTAGCGACAGATACGCAGTATTTT. Its protein product is CASRSGLATDTQYF. The chain couples TRBV12-3 or TRBV12-4 to TRBJ2-3; 10 nucleotides align to TRBD2. The CDR3 length is 14 residues. J gave up 3 bases and V 6 bases, and 3 bases lay outside the gene matches.

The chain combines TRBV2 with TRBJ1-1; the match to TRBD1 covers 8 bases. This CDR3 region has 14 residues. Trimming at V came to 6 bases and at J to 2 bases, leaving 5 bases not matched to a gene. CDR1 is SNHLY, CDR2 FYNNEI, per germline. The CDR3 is CASSGQGGNTEAFF. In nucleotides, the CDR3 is TGTGCCAGCAGCGGACAGGGCGGTAACACTGAAGCTTTCTTT. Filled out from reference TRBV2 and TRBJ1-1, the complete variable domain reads EPEVTQTPSHQVTQMGQEVILRCVPISNHLYFYWYRQILGQKVEFLVSFYNNEISEKSEIFDDQFSVERPDGSNFTLKIRSTKLEDSAMYFCASSGQGGNTEAFFGQGTRLTVV.

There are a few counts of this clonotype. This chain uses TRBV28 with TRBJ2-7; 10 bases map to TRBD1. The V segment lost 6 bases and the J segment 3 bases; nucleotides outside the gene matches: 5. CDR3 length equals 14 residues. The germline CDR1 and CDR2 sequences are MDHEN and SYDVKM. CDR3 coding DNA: TGTGCCAGCAGCCATAGGACAGGGGGCTACGAGCAGTACGTC. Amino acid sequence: CASSHRTGGYEQYV.

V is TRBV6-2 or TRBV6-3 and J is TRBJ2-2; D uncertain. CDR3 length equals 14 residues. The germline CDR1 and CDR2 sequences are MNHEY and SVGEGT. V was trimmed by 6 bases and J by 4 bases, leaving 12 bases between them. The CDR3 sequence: CASSNGLGTGELFF. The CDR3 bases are TGTGCCAGCAGCAATGGGCTGGGCACCGGGGAGCTGTTTTTT.

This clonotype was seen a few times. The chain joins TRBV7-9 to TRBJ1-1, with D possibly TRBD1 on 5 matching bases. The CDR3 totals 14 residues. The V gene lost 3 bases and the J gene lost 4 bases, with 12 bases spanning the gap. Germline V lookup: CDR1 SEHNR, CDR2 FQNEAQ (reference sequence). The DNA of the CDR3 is TGTGCCAGCAGCTTTCAGATGGGGGGCACTGAAGCTTTCTTT. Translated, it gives CASSFQMGGTEAFF.

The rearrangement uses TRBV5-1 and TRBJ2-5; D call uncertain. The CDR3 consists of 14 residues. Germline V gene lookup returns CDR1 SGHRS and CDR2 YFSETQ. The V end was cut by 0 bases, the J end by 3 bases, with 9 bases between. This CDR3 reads CASSLGRRKETQYF. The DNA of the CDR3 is TGCGCCAGCAGCTTGGGACGGCGAAAAGAGACCCAGTACTTC.

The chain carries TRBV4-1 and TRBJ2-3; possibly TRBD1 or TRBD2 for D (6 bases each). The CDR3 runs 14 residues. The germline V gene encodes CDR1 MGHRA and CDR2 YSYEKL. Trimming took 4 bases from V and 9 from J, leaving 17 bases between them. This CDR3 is CASSRGGSSDTQYF. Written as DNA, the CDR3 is TGCGCCAGCAGCCGAGGGGGGAGCTCCGACACGCAGTATTTT.

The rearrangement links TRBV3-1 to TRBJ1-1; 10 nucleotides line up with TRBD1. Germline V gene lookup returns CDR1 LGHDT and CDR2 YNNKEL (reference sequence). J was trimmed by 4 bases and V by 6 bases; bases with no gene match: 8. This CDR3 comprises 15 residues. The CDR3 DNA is TGTGCCAGCAGAACGCGGACAGGGGGGACCACTGAAGCTTTCTTT. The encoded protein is CASRTRTGGTTEAFF.

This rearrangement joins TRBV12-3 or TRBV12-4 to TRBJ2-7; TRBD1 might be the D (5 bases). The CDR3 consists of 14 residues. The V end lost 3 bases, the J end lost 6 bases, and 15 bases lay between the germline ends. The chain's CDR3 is CASSLGQGFVEQYF. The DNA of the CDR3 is TGTGCCAGCAGTTTGGGTCAGGGTTTCGTCGAGCAGTACTTC.

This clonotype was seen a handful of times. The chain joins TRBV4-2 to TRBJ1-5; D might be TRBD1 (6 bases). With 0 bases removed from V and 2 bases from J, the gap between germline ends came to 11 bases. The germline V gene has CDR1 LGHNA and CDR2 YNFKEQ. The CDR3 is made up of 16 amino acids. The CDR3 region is CASSQDTGSGNQPQHF. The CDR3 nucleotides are TGTGCCAGCAGCCAAGATACAGGGTCGGGCAATCAGCCCCAGCATTTT.

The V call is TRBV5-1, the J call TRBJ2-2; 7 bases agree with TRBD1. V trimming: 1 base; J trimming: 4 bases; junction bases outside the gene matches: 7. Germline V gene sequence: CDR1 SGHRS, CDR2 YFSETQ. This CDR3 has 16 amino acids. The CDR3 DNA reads TGCGCCAGCAGCTTGCCCCAGGGGGTTGGCACCGGGGAGCTGTTTTTT. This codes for CASSLPQGVGTGELFF.

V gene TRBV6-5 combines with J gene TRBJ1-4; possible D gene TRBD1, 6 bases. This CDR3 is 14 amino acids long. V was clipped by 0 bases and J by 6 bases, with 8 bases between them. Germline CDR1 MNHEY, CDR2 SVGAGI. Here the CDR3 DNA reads TGTGCCAGCAGTTACTCGGACAGTTATGAAAAACTGTTTTTT. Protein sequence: CASSYSDSYEKLFF.

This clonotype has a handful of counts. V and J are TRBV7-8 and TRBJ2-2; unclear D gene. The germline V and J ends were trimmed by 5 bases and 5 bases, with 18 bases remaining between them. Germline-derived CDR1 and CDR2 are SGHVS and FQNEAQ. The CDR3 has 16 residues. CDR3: CASSSYRGTPTGELFF. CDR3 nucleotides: TGTGCCAGCAGCAGCTATCGTGGTACACCAACCGGGGAGCTGTTTTTT.

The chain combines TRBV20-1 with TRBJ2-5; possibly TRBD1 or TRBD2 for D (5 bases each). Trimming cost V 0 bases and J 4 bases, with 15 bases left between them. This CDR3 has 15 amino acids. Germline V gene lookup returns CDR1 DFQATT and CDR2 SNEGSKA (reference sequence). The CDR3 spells CSARDPRGQGETQYF. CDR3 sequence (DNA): TGCAGTGCTAGAGATCCGAGGGGCCAAGGAGAGACCCAGTACTTC.

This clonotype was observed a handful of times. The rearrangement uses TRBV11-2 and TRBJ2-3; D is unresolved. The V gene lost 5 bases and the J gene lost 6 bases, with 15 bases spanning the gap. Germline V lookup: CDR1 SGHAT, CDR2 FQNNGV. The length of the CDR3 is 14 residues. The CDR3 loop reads CASSADPVGDTQYF. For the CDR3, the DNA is TGTGCCAGCAGCGCCGACCCGGTCGGGGATACGCAGTATTTT.

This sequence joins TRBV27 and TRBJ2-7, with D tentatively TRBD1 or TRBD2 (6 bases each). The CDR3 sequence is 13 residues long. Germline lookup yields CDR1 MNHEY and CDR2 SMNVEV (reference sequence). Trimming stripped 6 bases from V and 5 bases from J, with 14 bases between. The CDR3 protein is CASSGTRGNEQYV. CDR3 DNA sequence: TGTGCCAGCAGCGGGACACGGGGGAACGAGCAGTACGTC.

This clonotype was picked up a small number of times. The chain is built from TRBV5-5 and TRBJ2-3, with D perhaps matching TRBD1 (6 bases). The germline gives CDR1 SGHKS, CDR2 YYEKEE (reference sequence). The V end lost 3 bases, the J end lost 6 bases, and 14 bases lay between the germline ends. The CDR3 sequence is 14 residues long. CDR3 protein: CASSSGDLVDTQYF. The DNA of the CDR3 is TGTGCCAGCAGCTCAGGGGATTTGGTGGATACGCAGTATTTT.

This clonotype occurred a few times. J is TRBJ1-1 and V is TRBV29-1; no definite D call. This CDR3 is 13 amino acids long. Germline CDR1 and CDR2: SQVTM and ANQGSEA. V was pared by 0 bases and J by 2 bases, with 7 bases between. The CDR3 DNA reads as TGCAGCGTTGAAGAGACCAGAAACACTGAAGCTTTCTTT. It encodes CSVEETRNTEAFF.

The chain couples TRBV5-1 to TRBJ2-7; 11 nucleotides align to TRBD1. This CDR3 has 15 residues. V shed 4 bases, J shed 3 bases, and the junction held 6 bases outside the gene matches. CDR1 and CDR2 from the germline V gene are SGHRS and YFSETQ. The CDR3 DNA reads TGCGCCAGCAGCGACGGGACAGGGGGAGGCTACGAGCAGTACTTC. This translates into CASSDGTGGGYEQYF.

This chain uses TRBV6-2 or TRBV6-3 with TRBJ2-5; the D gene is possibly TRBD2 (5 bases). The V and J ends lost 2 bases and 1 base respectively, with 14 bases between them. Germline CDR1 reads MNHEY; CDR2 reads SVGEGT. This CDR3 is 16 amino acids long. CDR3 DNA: TGTGCCAGCAGTTACACCGGACTGTCGATCCAAGAGACCCAGTACTTC. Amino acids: CASSYTGLSIQETQYF.

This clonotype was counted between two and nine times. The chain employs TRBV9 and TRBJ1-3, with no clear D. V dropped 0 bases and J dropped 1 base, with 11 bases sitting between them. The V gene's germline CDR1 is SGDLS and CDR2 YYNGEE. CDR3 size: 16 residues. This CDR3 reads CASSVARYHSGNTIYF. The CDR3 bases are TGTGCCAGCAGCGTAGCTCGCTATCATTCTGGAAACACCATATATTTT.

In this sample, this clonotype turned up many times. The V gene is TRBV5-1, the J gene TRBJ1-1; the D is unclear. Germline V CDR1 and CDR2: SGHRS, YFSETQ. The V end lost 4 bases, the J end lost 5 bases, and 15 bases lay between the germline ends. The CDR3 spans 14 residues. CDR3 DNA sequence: TGCGCCAGCAGCACTTCGGGTCCTAAGACTGAAGCTTTCTTT. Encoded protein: CASSTSGPKTEAFF. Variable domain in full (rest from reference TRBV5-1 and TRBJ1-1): KAGVTQTPRYLIKTRGQQVTLSCSPISGHRSVSWYQQTPGQGLQFLFEYFSETQRNKGNFPGRFSGRQFSNSRSEMNVSTLELGDSALYLCASSTSGPKTEAFFGQGTRLTVV.

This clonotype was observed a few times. The CDR3 DNA reads as TGTGCCAGCAGACGGGGGCGGACTAGAGGCACAGATACGCAGTATTTT. It translates to CASRRGRTRGTDTQYF. V gene TRBV12-3 or TRBV12-4 combines with J gene TRBJ2-3; TRBD2 might be the D (7 bases). V was cut by 6 bases and J by 1 base, with 17 bases left in between. The CDR3 contains 16 residues.

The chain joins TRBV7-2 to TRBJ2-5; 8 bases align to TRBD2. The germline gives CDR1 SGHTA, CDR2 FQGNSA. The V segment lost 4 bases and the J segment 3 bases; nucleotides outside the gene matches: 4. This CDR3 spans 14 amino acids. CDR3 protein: CASSSGTRKETQYF. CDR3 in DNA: TGTGCCAGCAGCTCCGGGACTAGGAAAGAGACCCAGTACTTC.

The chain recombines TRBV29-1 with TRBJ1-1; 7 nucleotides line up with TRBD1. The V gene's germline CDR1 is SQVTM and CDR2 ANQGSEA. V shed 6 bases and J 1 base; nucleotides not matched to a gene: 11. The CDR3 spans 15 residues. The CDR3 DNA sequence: TGCAGCGTCTCACCACTAGGACAGGAGAACACTGAAGCTTTCTTT. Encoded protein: CSVSPLGQENTEAFF.

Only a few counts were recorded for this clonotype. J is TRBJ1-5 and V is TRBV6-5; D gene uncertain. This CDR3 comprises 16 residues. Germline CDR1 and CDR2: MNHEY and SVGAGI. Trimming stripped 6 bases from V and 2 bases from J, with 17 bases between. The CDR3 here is CASRRLGYGGNQPQHF. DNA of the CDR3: TGTGCCAGCAGAAGACTCGGGTATGGGGGCAATCAGCCCCAGCATTTT.

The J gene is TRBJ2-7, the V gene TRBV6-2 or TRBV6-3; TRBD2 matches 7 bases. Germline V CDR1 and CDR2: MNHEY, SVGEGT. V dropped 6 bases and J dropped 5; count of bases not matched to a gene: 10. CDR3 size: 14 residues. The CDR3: CASRLAGREDEQYV. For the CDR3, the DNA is TGTGCCAGCAGGCTCGCAGGGAGGGAAGACGAGCAGTACGTC.

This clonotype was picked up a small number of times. This CDR3 reads CASSSLGDTEAFF. The CDR3 nucleotides read TGTGCCAGCAGTTCTCTCGGGGACACTGAAGCTTTCTTT. The chain recombines TRBV12-3 or TRBV12-4 with TRBJ1-1; D remains ambiguous. Trimming removed 4 bases at V and 3 bases at J, with 9 bases between. The length of the CDR3 is 13 residues.

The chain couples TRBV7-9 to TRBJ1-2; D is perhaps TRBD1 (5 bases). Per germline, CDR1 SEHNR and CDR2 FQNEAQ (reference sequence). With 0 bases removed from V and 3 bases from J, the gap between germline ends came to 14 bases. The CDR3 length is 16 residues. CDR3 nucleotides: TGTGCCAGCAGCTTAGCGCCGAGGGGATGGGACTATGGCTACACCTTC. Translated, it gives CASSLAPRGWDYGYTF.

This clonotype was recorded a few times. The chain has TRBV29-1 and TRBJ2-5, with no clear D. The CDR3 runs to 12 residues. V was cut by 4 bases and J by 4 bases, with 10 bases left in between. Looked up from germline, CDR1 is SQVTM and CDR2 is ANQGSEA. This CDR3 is CSVVLPSETQYF. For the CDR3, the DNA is TGCAGCGTTGTTCTACCCTCAGAGACCCAGTACTTC.